This T cell receptor (beta chain) originates from a study of cytomegalovirus exposure and HLA in healthy donors. Regarding the study as a whole: Earlier results showed most TCR beta V segments being productive about 90% or about 30% of the time.

PCR involved 60 Vbeta and 13 Jbeta primers. Produced via immunoSEQ multiplex PCR; TCRdb's table is partial and in-frame only. The table lists over 150,000 clones, over 75% of them singletons. CDR1 is SNHLY, CDR2 FYNNEI, per germline. V lost 8 bases, J lost 2 bases, and 4 bases lay in between. CDR3 size: 11 residues. On this clone: Its antigen remains unidentified.

V gene TRBV2 combines with J gene TRBJ1-3; D not resolved. The clonotype comes from a woman in her twenties or thirties in good health and CMV-seronegative. Sequencing used PBMCs. CDR3 protein: CASEAGNTIYF. The CDR3 DNA follows: TGTGCCAGCGAGGCTGGAAACACCATATATTTT.